The clone carrying this T cell receptor beta chain has just a few counts. Its antigen is as yet unknown. Trimming cost V 6 bases and J 5 bases, with 11 bases left between them. The CDR3 covers 13 residues. Germline values: CDR1 SGHDT, CDR2 YYEEEE. These data are taken from a study of T-cell memory formation after mild COVID-19. Study findings and constraints: Clones contracting across day 15 to 85 had a balanced CD4/CD8 profile; later expanding clones leaned CD4+.

MiXCR was run by TCRdb on the 5' RACE reads, yielding one entry per CDR3 protein. The repertoire includes approximately 450,000 distinct CDR3 sequences, roughly 20% of them detected once, and approximately 13% sits in the top ten. The chain links TRBV5-6 to TRBJ2-2; D may be TRBD1 (6 bases). The sample comprised PBMCs or a T cell subset sorted from them (not recorded which). The origin of this receptor is an adult woman who had mild COVID-19 (a few samples of this study predate the infection). Cell type and time point are not known. CDR3 sequence reads: CASTRGRTGELFF. CDR3 nucleotide sequence: TGTGCCAGCACGAGGGGGAGAACCGGGGAGCTGTTTTTT.